One and the same sample provided the 10 T cell receptor beta chains below, sequenced in a study of T cells after yellow fever vaccination. TCRdb reprocessed the 5' RACE reads via MiXCR and lists one record per CDR3 protein. The sample lists 250,000 to 300,000 distinct CDR3 sequences, roughly 4.8% seen once, with under 3.5% in the top ten. Sequencing was performed on CD4+ T cells sorted from PBMCs, taken on the day of the yellow fever booster vaccination. Every receptor here comes from a young man who received the YFV17D yellow fever vaccine.

Written as DNA, the CDR3 is TGCGCCAGCAGCTTCGCCGGACTAGGGGGTAACAATGAGCAGTTCTTC. It translates to CASSFAGLGGNNEQFF. This chain links TRBV5-1 with TRBJ2-1, with D perhaps matching TRBD2 (7 bases). This CDR3 is 16 amino acids long. The germline CDR1 and CDR2 sequences are SGHRS and YFSETQ. V lost 2 bases and J lost 5, with 17 bases in between. The whole variable domain, filled in from reference TRBV5-1 and TRBJ2-1, reads KAGVTQTPRYLIKTRGQQVTLSCSPISGHRSVSWYQQTPGQGLQFLFEYFSETQRNKGNFPGRFSGRQFSNSRSEMNVSTLELGDSALYLCASSFAGLGGNNEQFFGPGTRLTVL.

This clonotype was seen more than once but under ten times. The chain uses TRBV6-1 and TRBJ2-1; D might be TRBD1 (6 bases). The CDR3 consists of 16 residues. Germline V lookup: CDR1 MNHNS, CDR2 SASEGT. V was cut by 6 bases and J by 2 bases, with 17 bases left in between. The CDR3 loop reads CASRVARDKPYNEQFF. The CDR3 DNA reads as TGTGCCAGCAGAGTAGCCCGGGACAAGCCCTACAATGAGCAGTTCTTC.

This clonotype was recorded many times. The chain combines TRBV5-1 with TRBJ2-1; TRBD2 matches at 9 bases. The germline V gene has CDR1 SGHRS and CDR2 YFSETQ. Trimming took 2 bases from V and 7 from J; bases not matched to a gene: 7. The CDR3 has 15 amino acids. CDR3 coding DNA: TGCGCCAGCAGCTTAGGACTAGCGAGTTGGAATGAGCAGTTCTTC. The encoded protein is CASSLGLASWNEQFF.

This clonotype appeared a few times. The chain recombines TRBV30 with TRBJ2-6, with D unclear. CDR1 and CDR2 (germline): GTSNPN, SVGIG (reference sequence). The CDR3 totals 12 residues. The ends were cut back, 1 base at V and 3 bases at J, with 1 base in the middle. DNA for the CDR3: TGTGCCTGGAGTGGTGGGGCCAACGTCCTGACTTTC. This gives the protein CAWSGGANVLTF.

The sample holds a few counts of this clonotype. CDR3 in DNA: TGCGCCAGCAGCCAATCTTGGATCATGAACACTGAAGCTTTCTTT. Translation gives CASSQSWIMNTEAFF. V and J are TRBV4-3 and TRBJ1-1, with D uncertain. CDR3 length equals 15 residues. V shed 2 bases and J shed 0 bases, with 10 bases lying between them. Germline CDR1 and CDR2: LGHNA and YSLEER.

The chain recombines TRBV19 with TRBJ2-5; 7 positions agree with TRBD2. Losses at the gene ends were 7 bases for V and 5 bases for J; bases not matched to a gene: 10. CDR3 length equals 14 residues. Germline V gene sequence: CDR1 LNHDA, CDR2 SQIVND (reference sequence). The CDR3 spells CASKRDSGRETQYF. CDR3 sequence (DNA): TGTGCCAGTAAGAGGGACTCCGGGAGGGAGACCCAGTACTTC.

V gene TRBV5-1 combines with J gene TRBJ1-2, with D tentatively TRBD1 (5 bases). Germline loops: CDR1 SGHRS, CDR2 YFSETQ. Trimming stripped 2 bases from V and 5 bases from J, with 10 bases between. This CDR3 is 13 amino acids long. The DNA of the CDR3 is TGCGCCAGCAGCTTCGGGGGGGAATATGGCTACACCTTC. It translates to CASSFGGEYGYTF.

This clonotype was recorded many times. The chain joins TRBV6-2 or TRBV6-3 to TRBJ1-6; possibly TRBD1 for D (5 bases). Trimming cost V 10 bases and J 4 bases, with 14 bases left between them. CDR3 size: 14 residues. Germline V gene lookup returns CDR1 MNHEY and CDR2 SVGEGT. The CDR3 loop reads CATRDGKYNSPLHF. The CDR3 coding sequence is TGTGCCACCCGGGACGGAAAATATAATTCACCCCTCCACTTT.

CDR3 sequence (DNA): TGTGCCAGCACCATGCTTAGCGGGCCCGGCACAGATACGCAGTATTTT. Translated, it gives CASTMLSGPGTDTQYF. This sequence joins TRBV2 and TRBJ2-3; TRBD2 agrees at 7 bases. This CDR3 has 16 residues. Germline loops: CDR1 SNHLY, CDR2 FYNNEI. The V gene end was trimmed by 7 bases and the J gene end by 1 base; junction bases not matched to a gene: 11. The full variable domain, its missing parts supplied by reference TRBV2 and TRBJ2-3, is EPEVTQTPSHQVTQMGQEVILRCVPISNHLYFYWYRQILGQKVEFLVSFYNNEISEKSEIFDDQFSVERPDGSNFTLKIRSTKLEDSAMYFCASTMLSGPGTDTQYFGPGTRLTVL.

CDR3 residues: CASTRGQWGETQYF. The CDR3 DNA is TGTGCCAGCACCAGGGGACAATGGGGAGAGACCCAGTACTTC. This chain joins TRBV28 and TRBJ2-5; the D gene is possibly TRBD1 (6 bases). CDR3 size: 14 residues. Trimming stripped 7 bases from V and 4 bases from J, with 16 bases between. Germline V gene lookup returns CDR1 MDHEN and CDR2 SYDVKM.